This record concerns one TCR beta chain sequence. Antigen specificity is unknown. Each of the patients experienced relapse following autologous stem cell transplantation, and their brentuximab vedotin exposure differed. The assay was immunoSEQ multiplex PCR, and TCRdb's table has in-frame clones only and misses some. In the table there are fewer than 100,000 clones, 92% of which are singletons. This entry is derived from a study of PD-1 blockade in classical Hodgkin lymphoma. Study details: Nivolumab was administered to patients intravenously at 3 mg/kg every 2 weeks.

The length of the CDR3 is 12 residues. V lost 1 base and J 7 bases, leaving 9 bases between the germline ends. The germline V gene encodes CDR1 SGHRS and CDR2 YFSETQ. Findings and caveats of the study: The study reported lower baseline TCR diversity in newly diagnosed patients than in healthy donors. Exclusion covered patients beginning nivolumab under 1 year post-ASCT.

This receptor was obtained from a human donor with classical Hodgkin lymphoma. The rearrangement links TRBV5-1 to TRBJ2-7; D remains unclear. Source: peripheral blood mononuclear cells (PBMCs), taken at baseline. The CDR3: CASSLRAGEQYF. CDR3 sequence (DNA): TGCGCCAGCAGCTTGCGGGCCGGGGAGCAGTACTTC.